Below, 23 T cell receptor beta chains from the same sample are listed, as sequenced in a study of vaccination and CD4 T cells after COVID-19 (dated by TCRdb to between 2021 and 2023). The library was obtained by PCR. The instrument was an Illumina iSeq 100. DNA from cultured CD4+ T cells underwent TCR sequencing with the Oncomine TCR Beta short-read assay at the Johns Hopkins FTIC core. The public reads were reanalyzed by TCRdb: fastp trimming at Q25, MiXCR alignment, in-frame beta chains only. A single entry per CDR3 protein holds the most common genes and DNA from its merged rows. Present in this sample are fewer than 15,000 distinct CDR3 sequences, 62% of which were seen just once. The top ten clonotypes cover 10% to 15% of the sample. Interpreted using the paper, the treatment or condition label stands for: roughly 11-day PBMC culture with coronavirus spike peptide pools or control peptides (ViraFEST assay).

Antigens for these TCRs are unknown. The sequencing input was CD4+ T cells from blood, cultured in vitro. The receptor source for this set is a human donor who had recovered from COVID-19.

The chain carries TRBV20-1 and TRBJ2-1; maybe TRBD2 (5 bases). The assigned J gene may be wrong: the sequence end matches TRBJ2-7 better. Germline-derived CDR1 and CDR2 are DFQATT and SNEGSKA (reference sequence). The CDR3 has 15 residues. This chain's CDR3 is CSARDLRSAHNEQYF. The CDR3 DNA reads TGCAGTGCTAGAGATTTGCGTAGCGCTCACAATGAGCAGTACTTC.

This clonotype was picked up a small number of times. The chain employs TRBV20-1 and TRBJ2-5; no clear D gene. Germline values: CDR1 DFQATT, CDR2 SNEGSKA (reference sequence). The CDR3 runs 16 residues. V lost 2 bases and J 5 bases, leaving 21 bases between the germline ends. This chain's CDR3 is CSARPVADILVETQYF. The CDR3 DNA reads TGCAGTGCTAGACCCGTGGCGGATATCCTAGTTGAGACCCAGTACTTC.

This rearrangement joins TRBV7-9 to TRBJ1-2, with D maybe TRBD1 (5 bases). There are 15 residues in the CDR3. The germline V gene has CDR1 SEHNR and CDR2 FQNEAQ (reference sequence). V dropped 2 bases and J dropped 7 bases, with 17 bases sitting between them. This chain's CDR3 is CASSLMGLGQGGYTF. CDR3 sequence (DNA): TGTGCCAGCAGCTTAATGGGCCTTGGGCAGGGTGGCTACACCTTC.

The chain employs TRBV10-3 and TRBJ1-5; 10 nucleotides match TRBD1. The germline V gene has CDR1 ENHRY and CDR2 SYGVKD. The CDR3 extends over 13 amino acids. With 10 bases clipped from V and 2 bases from J, the junction kept 2 bases outside the gene matches. The CDR3 loop is CATTGGGNQPQHF. The CDR3 DNA sequence: TGTGCCACGACAGGGGGCGGCAATCAGCCCCAGCATTTT.

The count of this clonotype is one. The chain links TRBV27 to TRBJ1-6; D not certain. Trimming took 2 bases from V and 3 from J, leaving 8 bases between them. Germline V gene lookup returns CDR1 MNHEY and CDR2 SMNVEV (reference sequence). The CDR3 runs 15 residues. Here the CDR3 reads CASSLAGYYNSPLHF. The CDR3 nucleotides are TGTGCCAGCAGTTTAGCGGGTTACTATAATTCACCCCTCCACTTT.

This chain uses TRBV10-3 with TRBJ2-3, with 8 bases lining up with TRBD1. V was pared by 0 bases and J by 0 bases, with 2 bases of the junction left unmatched. The CDR3 covers 16 residues. Germline V CDR1 and CDR2: ENHRY, SYGVKD. CDR3 bases: TGTGCCATCAGTGAGTCGGACAGGGATAGCACAGATACGCAGTATTTT. Translating gives CAISESDRDSTDTQYF.

The chain employs TRBV12-3 or TRBV12-4 and TRBJ1-2; D is uncertain. V lost 3 bases to trimming and J lost 4 bases, with 9 bases between them. The CDR3 is 13 amino acids. CDR3: CASSFRSLYGYTF. CDR3 bases: TGTGCCAGCAGTTTCCGCAGTCTCTATGGCTACACCTTC.

J is TRBJ2-7 and V is TRBV7-2, with 13 bases matching TRBD2. Germline CDR1 reads SGHTA; CDR2 reads FQGNSA. With 3 bases clipped from V and 7 bases from J, the junction kept 6 bases outside the gene matches. The CDR3 contains 15 residues. CDR3 protein: CASSFGLAGVGEQYF. CDR3 sequence (DNA): TGTGCCAGCAGCTTCGGACTAGCGGGAGTAGGGGAGCAGTACTTC.

The rearrangement links TRBV5-5 to TRBJ2-3; D not resolved. CDR1 is SGHKS, CDR2 YYEKEE, per germline (reference sequence). The CDR3 has 13 amino acids. Trimming cost V 0 bases and J 5 bases, with 7 bases left between them. The CDR3: CASSLAFGDTQYF. CDR3 in DNA: TGTGCCAGCAGCTTGGCCTTTGGAGATACGCAGTATTTT.

This clonotype was recorded once. The CDR3 region has the DNA TGTGCCAGCAGTCGACAGGGTCCCTACGAGCAGTACTTC. Its protein product is CASSRQGPYEQYF. This rearrangement joins TRBV28 to TRBJ2-7; 7 positions agree with TRBD1. The CDR3 covers 13 residues. J gave up 2 bases and V 5 bases, and 3 bases lay outside the gene matches. From germline, CDR1 is MDHEN and CDR2 SYDVKM. Full variable domain (outside the CDR3, taken from reference TRBV28 and TRBJ2-7): DVKVTQSSRYLVKRTGEKVFLECVQDMDHENMFWYRQDPGLGLRLIYFSYDVKMKEKGDIPEGYSVSREKKERFSLILESASTNQTSMYLCASSRQGPYEQYFGPGTRLTVT.

V and J are TRBV2 and TRBJ2-7, with 12 nucleotides matching TRBD2. The CDR3 has 15 amino acids. The germline CDR1 and CDR2 sequences are SNHLY and FYNNEI. The ends lost 6 bases at V and 3 bases at J; junction bases unmatched: 6. The DNA for the CDR3 is TGTGCCAGCAGAGGCGGACTAGCGGGGTACTACGAGCAGTACTTC. It specifies CASRGGLAGYYEQYF.

This clonotype was seen a few times. The V call is TRBV25-1, the J call TRBJ1-1; D perhaps matches TRBD1 (5 bases). V lost 8 bases and J lost 9, with 22 bases in between. There are 14 residues in the CDR3. CDR1 MGHDK and CDR2 SYGVNS come from the germline V gene. CDR3 coding DNA: TGTGCCAGCGTGGGGCAGAGCGCGACAGCCCAAGCTTTCTTT. Encoded protein: CASVGQSATAQAFF.

V usage is TRBV20-1 and J usage is TRBJ2-3; 7 bases align to TRBD2. CDR3 length equals 16 residues. Per germline, CDR1 DFQATT and CDR2 SNEGSKA (reference sequence). V was pared by 0 bases and J by 6 bases, with 12 bases of the junction left unmatched. CDR3: CSARDLASGGGDTQYF. In DNA, the CDR3 is TGCAGTGCTAGAGATTTGGCTAGCGGCGGAGGGGATACGCAGTATTTT.

This rearrangement joins TRBV6-1 to TRBJ2-3; a possible D gene is TRBD2 (5 bases). Germline values: CDR1 MNHNS, CDR2 SASEGT. This CDR3 comprises 14 residues. Deletions cut 6 bases from V and 4 bases from J, with 14 bases between. The CDR3 bases are TGTGCCAGCAGCTCGCCGGACTGGTCAGATACGCAGTATTTT. Its protein product is CASSSPDWSDTQYF.

V usage is TRBV24-1 and J usage is TRBJ2-2; D is possibly TRBD2 (5 bases). Germline V gene lookup returns CDR1 KGHDR and CDR2 SFDVKD. The CDR3 consists of 15 residues. V lost 3 bases to trimming and J lost 4 bases, with 11 bases between them. DNA of the CDR3: TGTGCCACCAGTGATGCTCGGGCGGGCACCGGGGAGCTGTTTTTT. This sequence encodes CATSDARAGTGELFF.

The V gene is TRBV7-9, the J gene TRBJ2-7; the D gene is possibly TRBD2 (6 bases). The CDR3 is 14 amino acids. V lost 3 bases and J lost 3, with 12 bases in between. Looked up from germline, CDR1 is SEHNR and CDR2 is FQNEAQ (reference sequence). The CDR3: CASSFGGSDYEQYF. The CDR3 DNA follows: TGTGCCAGCAGCTTCGGGGGAAGTGACTACGAGCAGTACTTC.

DNA of the CDR3: TGTGCCAGCAGCCAAACACCGGGACAGAGAGAAGCTTTCTTT. As protein: CASSQTPGQREAFF. V usage is TRBV3-1 and J usage is TRBJ1-1, with 7 bases aligning to TRBD1. This CDR3 region has 14 residues. Germline loops: CDR1 LGHDT, CDR2 YNNKEL (reference sequence). Trimming removed 2 bases from V and 8 bases from J; junction bases left unmatched: 8.

The chain combines TRBV20-1 with TRBJ2-7, with a possible D match to TRBD2 (5 bases). The V gene's germline CDR1 is DFQATT and CDR2 SNEGSKA (reference sequence). The CDR3 loop spans 12 amino acids. V lost 3 bases and J lost 2, with 8 bases in between. DNA of the CDR3: TGCAGTGCTAGCGGGATGCCCTACGAGCAGTACTTC. Translation: CSASGMPYEQYF.

The chain joins TRBV6-7 to TRBJ2-7; D may be TRBD1 or TRBD2 (5 bases each). TRBV6-7 has ORF status, its function being uncertain. This CDR3 is built from 12 residues. V was cut by 7 bases and J by 7 bases, with 14 bases left in between. CDR3 sequence (DNA): TGTGCCAGCACCGGGGCGAAGGTAGAGCAGTACTTC. The encoded protein is CASTGAKVEQYF.

The rearrangement joins TRBV4-3 to TRBJ2-5; D gene uncertain. Germline lookup yields CDR1 LGHNA and CDR2 YSLEER. This CDR3 spans 15 amino acids. The ends were cut back, 1 base at V and 1 base at J, with 10 bases in the middle. The CDR3 nucleotides are TGCGCCAGCAGCCAAGGGCGGAAGTCCCAAGAGACCCAGTACTTC. Its translation: CASSQGRKSQETQYF.

The chain employs TRBV20-1 and TRBJ2-7; D not resolved. This CDR3 comprises 12 residues. The V end lost 1 base, the J end lost 3 bases, and 7 bases lay between the germline ends. Germline CDR1 is DFQATT and CDR2 is SNEGSKA (reference sequence). DNA of the CDR3: TGCAGTGCTAGAGCGGGTGTCTACGAGCAGTACTTC. The encoded protein is CSARAGVYEQYF.

The chain joins TRBV20-1 to TRBJ1-5; 7 bases are shared with TRBD1. The CDR3 consists of 13 residues. V lost 5 bases, J lost 7 bases, and 8 bases stayed unmatched. Germline V gene data show CDR1 as DFQATT and CDR2 as SNEGSKA (reference sequence). Here the CDR3 DNA reads TGCAGTGCTGTTGACAGGGCGGGACAGCCCCAGCATTTT. Protein product: CSAVDRAGQPQHF.

In this sample, this clonotype turned up a few times. In DNA, the CDR3 is TGCAGTGCTGCTGACAGGGAACCCTACGAGCAGTACTTC. Its translation is CSAADREPYEQYF. This sequence joins TRBV20-1 and TRBJ2-7, with 7 bases lining up with TRBD1. With V trimmed by 5 bases and J by 2 bases, 6 bases remained unmatched. The CDR3 length is 13 residues. Germline CDR1 DFQATT, CDR2 SNEGSKA (reference sequence).